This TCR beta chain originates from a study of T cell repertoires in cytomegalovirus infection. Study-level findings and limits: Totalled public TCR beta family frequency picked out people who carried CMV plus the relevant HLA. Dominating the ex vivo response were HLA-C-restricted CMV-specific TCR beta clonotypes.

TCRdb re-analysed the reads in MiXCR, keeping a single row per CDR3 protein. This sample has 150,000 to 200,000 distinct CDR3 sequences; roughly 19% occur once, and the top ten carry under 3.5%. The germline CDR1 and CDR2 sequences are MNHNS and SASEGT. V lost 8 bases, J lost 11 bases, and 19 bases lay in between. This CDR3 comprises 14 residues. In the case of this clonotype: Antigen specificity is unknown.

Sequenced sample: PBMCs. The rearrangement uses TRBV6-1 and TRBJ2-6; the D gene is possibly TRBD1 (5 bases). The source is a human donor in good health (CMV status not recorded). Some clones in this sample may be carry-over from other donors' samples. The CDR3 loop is CASLTQKGKHVLTF. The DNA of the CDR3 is TGTGCCAGCCTGACTCAGAAGGGGAAACACGTCCTGACTTTC.